This T cell receptor beta chain was observed in a study of T cells in Graves' hyperthyroidism and ophthalmopathy. Study-level findings and limits: Blood also showed most of the thyroid clonotypes that were expanded above 0.001.

Authors of the study amplified TCR beta CDR3 regions from RNA transcripts. First-round RT-PCR with HTBI primers amplified the TCR CDR3 region. TCRdb called the multiplex PCR reads again in MiXCR, with one record for every CDR3 protein. The sample has fewer than 800,000 distinct CDR3 sequences; less than 20% are singletons. With regard to this clonotype: Its antigen is unknown.

The CDR3 consists of 17 residues. Per germline, CDR1 SEHNR and CDR2 FQNEAQ (reference sequence). The J segment lost 3 bases and the V segment lost 5 bases, leaving 11 bases of the junction unmatched. The rearrangement joins TRBV7-9 to TRBJ2-1, with 9 bases identical to TRBD2. The sequencing sample was made of blood. This TCR came from a young man with Graves' hyperthyroidism. The CDR3, as DNA: TGTGCCAGCAGCGGGGGACTAGCCACGGTCCGCTACAATGAGCAGTTCTTC. Protein: CASSGGLATVRYNEQFF.